The 7 T cell receptor beta chains given below trace back to one sample, sequenced in a study of CD8 T cells in Susac syndrome. RNA amounts of roughly 0.5 to 1 ug underwent reverse transcription with random hexamers. In TCRdb, the immunoSEQ multiplex PCR reads were re-called with MiXCR into one record per CDR3 protein. Found here are fewer than 150,000 distinct CDR3 sequences, 91% of them singletons; the top ten hold approximately 0.24%. Sample: CD8+ T cells from PBMCs. The source of these receptors is a human donor with multiple sclerosis.

The rearrangement links TRBV6-5 to TRBJ2-7; TRBD1 matches at 7 bases. Germline CDR1 MNHEY, CDR2 SVGAGI. V trimming: 2 bases; J trimming: 4 bases; junction bases outside the gene matches: 5. CDR3 size: 14 residues. Here the CDR3 reads CASSYGDSEYEQYF. In DNA form, the CDR3 reads TGTGCCAGCAGTTACGGGGACAGCGAATACGAGCAGTACTTC.

This clonotype was found once. V and J are TRBV12-3 or TRBV12-4 and TRBJ2-7; TRBD1 agrees at 8 bases. V gave up 6 bases and J gave up 3 bases; unmatched junction bases: 4. CDR3 length: 13 residues. The CDR3 protein is CASRADRDYEQYF. The CDR3 DNA sequence: TGTGCCAGCAGAGCGGACAGGGACTACGAGCAGTACTTC.

V usage is TRBV19 and J usage is TRBJ1-1; D gene ambiguous. Trimming pared 3 bases from V and 8 bases from J, leaving 10 bases between. CDR3 length equals 12 residues. Germline values: CDR1 LNHDA, CDR2 SQIVND (reference sequence). This chain's CDR3 is CASSIGSTEAFF. The CDR3 DNA follows: TGTGCCAGTAGTATCGGGTCCACAGAAGCTTTCTTT.

Only a few counts were recorded for this clonotype. The chain joins TRBV19 to TRBJ2-1; D unresolved. This CDR3 comprises 14 residues. V lost 4 bases and J 0 bases, leaving 7 bases between the germline ends. The germline V gene has CDR1 LNHDA and CDR2 SQIVND (reference sequence). CDR3 nucleotide sequence: TGTGCCAGTAGTAGAACGAGCTCCTACAATGAGCAGTTCTTC. As protein: CASSRTSSYNEQFF. Using reference TRBV19 and TRBJ2-1 for the parts outside the CDR3, the full variable domain is DGGITQSPKYLFRKEGQNVTLSCEQNLNHDAMYWYRQDPGQGLRLIYYSQIVNDFQKGDIAEGYSVSREKKESFPLTVTSAQKNPTAFYLCASSRTSSYNEQFFGPGTRLTVL.

The chain uses TRBV28 and TRBJ2-1; 10 bases are a match to TRBD2. V lost 5 bases to trimming and J lost 8 bases; unmatched junction nucleotides: 6. The germline V gene encodes CDR1 MDHEN and CDR2 SYDVKM. The CDR3 totals 14 residues. In DNA form, the CDR3 reads TGTGCCAGCAGTCCCCCGGGACTAGCGTATGAGCAGTTCTTC. Translation gives CASSPPGLAYEQFF. Drawing the rest from reference TRBV28 and TRBJ2-1, the complete variable domain is DVKVTQSSRYLVKRTGEKVFLECVQDMDHENMFWYRQDPGLGLRLIYFSYDVKMKEKGDIPEGYSVSREKKERFSLILESASTNQTSMYLCASSPPGLAYEQFFGPGTRLTVL.

This clonotype has only a few counts. V is TRBV29-1 and J is TRBJ2-2, with 8 bases that match TRBD2. Trimming took 5 bases from V and 5 from J; bases not matched to a gene: 1. The CDR3 covers 12 residues. Germline V gene lookup returns CDR1 SQVTM and CDR2 ANQGSEA. DNA for the CDR3: TGCAGCGTTCCGGGGGGGACCGGGGAGCTGTTTTTT. This codes for CSVPGGTGELFF.

The V and J genes are TRBV3-1 and TRBJ2-2, with D uncertain. Germline values: CDR1 LGHDT, CDR2 YNNKEL (reference sequence). The V and J ends lost 4 bases and 4 bases respectively, with 13 bases between them. CDR3 size: 15 residues. In DNA, the CDR3 is TGTGCCAGCAGCCCCACAATAACACGCACCGGGGAGCTGTTTTTT. Translation gives CASSPTITRTGELFF.